The T cell receptor beta chain under discussion was sequenced for a study of identical twins. This clonotype was detected a few times. The CDR3 totals 15 residues. The V end lost 5 bases, the J end lost 5 bases, and 19 bases lay between the germline ends. Germline V gene sequence: CDR1 LGHDT, CDR2 YNNKEL (reference sequence). TCRdb analysed the 5' RACE reads with MiXCR anew, one entry per CDR3 protein. This sample yields 200,000 to 250,000 distinct CDR3 sequences, of which 5.5% to 7.5% are seen a single time; roughly 15% belongs to the top ten. The same data also went into a second study, on T cells expressing NK-cell markers. That work contributes: For four donors, these clonotypes were likewise the leading ones in the CD3+CD56-NKG2C+ fraction.

The sample was CD8+ T cells sorted from blood. The clonotype originates from a woman aged 18-29 years in good health. The chain recombines TRBV3-1 with TRBJ2-7, with D tentatively TRBD1 or TRBD2 (6 bases each). The CDR3 DNA follows: TGTGCCAGCAGCAAAGGATGGGGGCCGGGAGACGAGCAGTACTTC. Amino acids: CASSKGWGPGDEQYF.